This record covers a single T cell receptor (beta chain). Its antigen is as yet unknown. This specimen comes from a study of cytomegalovirus exposure and HLA in healthy donors. Study-level results: Most TCR sequences were rare, but some public TCRs occurred in many donors. Per a later analysis, fewer than 20,000 TCR beta sequences showed association with HLA alleles at 0.05 false discovery rate. Accurate predictions that matched the HLA-A and HLA-B alleles of most subjects were reportedly made from TCR beta sequences. A later analysis found most CMV-associated TCR beta chains apparently HLA-restricted.

The germline CDR1 and CDR2 sequences are MNHNS and SASEGT. The germline V and J ends were trimmed by 10 bases and 2 bases, with 14 bases remaining between them. The CDR3 is 13 residues long. PCR primers comprised 60 Vbeta and 13 Jbeta primers. Sequencing was performed with immunoSEQ multiplex PCR; in TCRdb, only in-frame clones are kept and a portion is missing. The table for this sample gives about 140,000 clones. The TCR comes from a woman aged 18-35 years in good health and CMV-seronegative. The rearrangement links TRBV6-1 to TRBJ2-5, with D unresolved. The material sequenced was PBMCs. The CDR3, as DNA: TGTGCCACCCCGGAGCCTTCTCAAGAGACCCAGTACTTC. It yields the protein CATPEPSQETQYF.